The rows below give T cell receptor beta chains drawn from one sample of a study of blood T cell repertoires in COVID-19. TCRdb's table, derived via immunoSEQ multiplex PCR, lists solely in-frame clones and lacks some. The sample holds 60,000 to 85,000 clones, about four fifths seen once. Material for sequencing was peripheral blood. Every receptor here comes from a man in his 70s who had recovered from COVID-19. The CDR3 runs from the conserved cysteine through the conserved F or W. The D gene is left open where the match is weak. Not every row has a clone size; where given, it reads once, few, many or a size class.

j_call d_call clone_size v_call cdr3_aa cdr3_nt
TRBJ2-5 - - TRBV10-3 CAISESRQGETQYF TGTGCCATCAGTGAGAGCAGGCAGGGGGAGACCCAGTACTTC
TRBJ2-6 - - TRBV7-8 CASSHTEGVWNGANVLTF TGTGCCAGCAGCCATACAGAGGGCGTGTGGAATGGGGCCAACGTCCTGACTTTC
TRBJ1-5 TRBD1 - TRBV6-2/TRBV6-3 CASSNGQGHQPQHF TGTGCCAGCAGTAATGGACAGGGACATCAGCCCCAGCATTTT
TRBJ1-1 TRBD1 - TRBV19 CASSTQTGGWGAEAFF TGTGCCAGTAGTACCCAAACAGGGGGTTGGGGAGCTGAAGCTTTCTTT
TRBJ2-5 TRBD2 - TRBV27 CASSRGLAGGLETQYF TGTGCCAGCAGTAGGGGACTAGCGGGGGGCCTGGAGACCCAGTACTTC
TRBJ1-1 TRBD1 - TRBV6-6 CASTGPGQEAFF TGTGCCAGCACTGGCCCGGGACAGGAAGCTTTCTTT
TRBJ2-7 - - TRBV5-6 CASSLGQVSYEQYF TGTGCCAGCAGCTTGGGACAGGTTTCCTACGAGCAGTACTTC
TRBJ2-1 TRBD2 few TRBV30 CAWSTSGNEQFF TGTGCCTGGAGTACTAGCGGTAATGAGCAGTTCTTC
TRBJ2-7 TRBD2 - TRBV18 CASSPLRPSGGAYEQYF TGTGCCAGCTCACCACTTAGGCCTAGCGGGGGAGCCTACGAGCAGTACTTC
TRBJ2-1 - - TRBV21-1 CASSKGDRDRLVANEQFF TGTGCCAGCAGCAAAGGGGACAGGGATAGATTAGTGGCCAATGAGCAGTTCTTC
TRBJ2-7 TRBD2 - TRBV7-2 CASSLFPGTSGTGEQYF TGTGCCAGCAGCTTGTTCCCCGGGACTAGCGGTACGGGCGAGCAGTACTTC
TRBJ2-3 TRBD1 - TRBV29-1 CSVAGQGRGNTQYF TGCAGCGTAGCCGGACAGGGGCGCGGTAATACGCAGTATTTT
TRBJ1-4 - - TRBV5-1 CASSPEGSDEKLFF TGCGCCAGCAGTCCGGAGGGGTCTGATGAAAAACTGTTTTTT
TRBJ2-6 TRBD1 - TRBV7-2 CASSFTGGIGANVLTF TGTGCCAGCAGCTTCACAGGGGGGATTGGGGCCAACGTCCTGACTTTC
TRBJ1-4 TRBD1 - TRBV7-9 CASSLGWTGPTNEKLFF TGTGCCAGCAGCTTAGGTTGGACAGGACCAACTAATGAAAAACTGTTTTTT
TRBJ2-5 - - TRBV7-2 CASSERRFQETQYF TGTGCCAGCAGTGAACGGAGGTTCCAAGAGACCCAGTACTTC
TRBJ2-7 TRBD2 - TRBV4-2 CASSQTSGDYEQYF TGTGCCAGCAGCCAGACTAGCGGGGACTACGAGCAGTACTTC
TRBJ2-5 TRBD2 once TRBV5-1 CASAEQAGGQETQYF TGCGCCAGTGCTGAACAAGCGGGAGGGCAAGAGACCCAGTACTTC
TRBJ1-2 - - TRBV4-2 CASSQGEGGDAGYTF TGTGCCAGCAGCCAAGGCGAGGGGGGGGACGCCGGCTACACCTTC
TRBJ1-5 TRBD1 - TRBV5-1 CASSLEGQGANQPQHF TGCGCCAGCAGCTTGGAGGGACAGGGGGCTAATCAGCCCCAGCATTTT
TRBJ1-6 TRBD1 - TRBV6-5 CASRETGYNSPLHF TGTGCCAGCAGGGAGACAGGGTATAATTCACCCCTCCACTTT
TRBJ2-3 - - TRBV7-8 CASSLAGHSTDTQYF TGTGCCAGCAGCTTAGCGGGACACAGCACAGATACGCAGTATTTT
TRBJ2-2 TRBD1 - TRBV11-3 CASSWRQGTGELFF TGTGCCAGCAGCTGGAGACAGGGCACCGGGGAGCTGTTTTTT
TRBJ2-7 - - TRBV6-5 CASSSHVTGSAYEQYF TGTGCCAGCAGTTCCCACGTGACAGGATCAGCCTACGAGCAGTACTTC
TRBJ2-7 TRBD1 - TRBV18 CASSPYDRALGYEQYF TGTGCCAGCTCACCTTACGACAGGGCGCTAGGCTACGAGCAGTACTTC
TRBJ2-7 - - TRBV6-1 CASSEGPGGSYEQYF TGTGCCAGCAGTGAGGGGCCCGGGGGTTCCTACGAGCAGTACTTC
TRBJ1-2 - once TRBV29-1 CSVEDTVGYGYTF TGCAGCGTTGAAGATACGGTTGGCTATGGCTACACCTTC
TRBJ1-2 TRBD1 - TRBV7-2 CASSQDRGFTGYTF TGTGCCAGCAGCCAGGACAGGGGATTTACGGGCTACACCTTC
TRBJ1-5 TRBD1 - TRBV6-6 CASDGTGGREPQHF TGTGCCAGCGACGGGACAGGGGGCAGAGAGCCCCAGCATTTT
TRBJ2-1 TRBD2 medium-sized TRBV7-7 CASSKGRLAGGSYNEQFF TGTGCCAGCAGCAAAGGTCGGCTAGCGGGAGGTTCCTACAATGAGCAGTTCTTC
TRBJ2-7 - - TRBV6-4 CASNPSPTYEQYF TGTGCCAGCAATCCTAGCCCAACCTACGAGCAGTACTTC
TRBJ2-1 TRBD2 - TRBV5-1 CAADLLLGSRGLARNEQFF TGCGCCGCAGACTTGCTGTTGGGTAGTCGTGGACTAGCGCGCAATGAGCAGTTCTTC
TRBJ2-1 - once TRBV4-3 CASSQELRGSSYNEQFF TGCGCCAGCAGCCAAGAGCTTAGGGGAAGCTCCTACAATGAGCAGTTCTTC
TRBJ1-5 - - TRBV5-7 CASSLHRGNQPQHF TGTGCCAGCAGCTTGCACAGGGGCAATCAGCCCCAGCATTTT
TRBJ2-5 TRBD1 - TRBV18 CASSGQGVAETQYF TGTGCCAGCTCAGGACAGGGGGTCGCAGAGACCCAGTACTTC
TRBJ2-1 - - TRBV18 CASSPPGDSRGSAREQFF TGTGCCAGCTCACCACCGGGTGATAGTAGGGGGTCCGCACGGGAGCAGTTCTTC
TRBJ2-3 - - TRBV10-1 CASSELREGTQYF TGCGCCAGCAGTGAGCTGCGCGAGGGTACGCAGTATTTT
TRBJ2-7 TRBD2 - TRBV6-6 CASSKLAGLDEQYF TGTGCCAGCAGTAAGCTAGCGGGGCTCGACGAGCAGTACTTC
TRBJ2-7 - - TRBV7-9 CASSTYDSANEQYF TGTGCCAGCAGCACTTACGACAGCGCCAACGAGCAGTACTTC
TRBJ1-4 TRBD1 - TRBV6-1 CASSECQPGQGWGCEKLFF TGTGCCAGCAGTGAATGTCAGCCGGGACAGGGATGGGGGTGTGAAAAACTGTTTTTT
TRBJ2-5 - once TRBV7-2 CASSLGPYRSRKETQYF TGTGCCAGCAGCTTAGGTCCGTACAGGTCGAGGAAAGAGACCCAGTACTTC
TRBJ1-1 - - TRBV11-3 CASSLESGLNTEAFF TGTGCCAGCAGCTTAGAATCAGGGTTGAACACTGAAGCTTTCTTT
TRBJ2-2 - - TRBV7-7 CASSPDIRGRRDTGELFF TGTGCCAGCAGCCCAGATATACGGGGAAGGCGGGACACCGGGGAGCTGTTTTTT
TRBJ1-4 - - TRBV25-1 CASSGRSATNEKLFF TGTGCCAGCAGTGGCCGCAGTGCAACTAATGAAAAACTGTTTTTT
TRBJ2-1 - - TRBV19 CASQREAGYSYNEQFF TGTGCCAGCCAAAGGGAGGCGGGATACTCCTACAATGAGCAGTTCTTC
TRBJ2-1 - - TRBV28 CASSFLDTLYEQFF TGTGCCAGCAGTTTTTTGGACACTTTGTATGAGCAGTTCTTC
TRBJ1-6 TRBD1 - TRBV19 CATHDRGDSPLHF TGTGCCACTCACGACAGGGGAGATTCACCCCTCCACTTT
TRBJ2-5 - - TRBV2 CASRIRGGETQYF TGTGCCAGCAGAATCAGGGGAGGGGAGACCCAGTACTTC
TRBJ2-4 TRBD2 - TRBV30 CACTRAGGLGNIQYF TGTGCCTGTACTCGAGCGGGGGGGCTAGGAAACATTCAGTACTTC
TRBJ1-1 TRBD1 - TRBV15 CATSRGQGVTEAFF TGTGCCACCAGCAGGGGACAGGGTGTCACTGAAGCTTTCTTT
TRBJ1-2 TRBD1 - TRBV19 CASTPTGGAFGGYTF TGTGCCAGTACTCCGACAGGGGGCGCATTTGGGGGCTACACCTTC
TRBJ1-2 TRBD1 - TRBV6-5 CASRLGQGDYGYTF TGTGCCAGCCGCCTAGGACAGGGTGACTATGGCTACACCTTC
TRBJ1-2 TRBD1 - TRBV19 CASTRTGTTYGYTF TGTGCCAGTACCCGGACAGGGACCACCTATGGCTACACCTTC
TRBJ1-1 - - TRBV18 CASSLPSRQNTEAFF TGTGCCAGCTCACTCCCATCCAGGCAGAACACTGAAGCTTTCTTT
TRBJ2-7 - once TRBV9 CASSGRDNSYEQYF TGTGCCAGCAGCGGCCGGGACAACTCCTACGAGCAGTACTTC
TRBJ2-2 - - TRBV21-1 CASIQWRSRTGELFF TGTGCCAGCATCCAGTGGCGGTCTAGGACCGGGGAGCTGTTTTTT
TRBJ2-1 - - TRBV21-1 CASRTSGSPEQFF TGTGCCAGCAGGACTAGCGGGAGTCCTGAGCAGTTCTTC
TRBJ2-2 TRBD1 once TRBV5-1 CASSLVRGTENTGELFF TGCGCCAGCAGCTTGGTACGAGGGACAGAGAACACCGGGGAGCTGTTTTTT
TRBJ2-1 TRBD1 once TRBV11-2 CASSTQTGMHEQFF TGTGCCAGCAGCACACAGACAGGGATGCATGAGCAGTTCTTC